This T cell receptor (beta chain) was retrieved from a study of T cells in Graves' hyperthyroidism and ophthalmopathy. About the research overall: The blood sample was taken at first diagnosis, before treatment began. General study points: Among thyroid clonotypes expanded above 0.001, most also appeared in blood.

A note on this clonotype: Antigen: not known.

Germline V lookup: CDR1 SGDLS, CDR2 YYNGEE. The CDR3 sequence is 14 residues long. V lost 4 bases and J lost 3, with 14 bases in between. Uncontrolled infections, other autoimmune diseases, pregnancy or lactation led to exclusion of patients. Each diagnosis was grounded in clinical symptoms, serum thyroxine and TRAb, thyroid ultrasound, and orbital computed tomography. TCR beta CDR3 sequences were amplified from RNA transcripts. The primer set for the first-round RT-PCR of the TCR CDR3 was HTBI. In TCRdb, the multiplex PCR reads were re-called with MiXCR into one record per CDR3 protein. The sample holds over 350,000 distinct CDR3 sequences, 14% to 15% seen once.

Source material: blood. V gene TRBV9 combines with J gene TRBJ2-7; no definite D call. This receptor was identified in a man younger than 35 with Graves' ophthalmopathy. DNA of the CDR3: TGTGCCAGCAGCCCCCGGGCCTTGGACTACGAGCAGTACTTC. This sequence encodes CASSPRALDYEQYF.